The 15 T cell receptor beta chains presented below share a single source sample, sequenced in a study of blood T cell repertoires in COVID-19. Data came from immunoSEQ multiplex PCR; TCRdb stores just in-frame clones and leaves some out. In the table there are under 250,000 clones, 80% to 90% of which are singletons. Material: peripheral blood. These receptors were obtained from a man in his fifties or sixties with active or convalescent COVID-19.

The V call is TRBV7-9, the J call TRBJ2-7; D is possibly TRBD2 (7 bases). Looked up from germline, CDR1 is SEHNR and CDR2 is FQNEAQ (reference sequence). The CDR3 is 15 amino acids. The V gene lost 1 base and the J gene lost 5 bases, with 15 bases spanning the gap. CDR3 amino acids: CASSLVGGGRNEQYF. The CDR3 DNA is TGTGCCAGCAGCTTAGTAGGGGGAGGGCGCAACGAGCAGTACTTC. Drawing the rest from reference TRBV7-9 and TRBJ2-7, the complete variable domain is DTGVSQNPRHKITKRGQNVTFRCDPISEHNRLYWYRQTLGQGPEFLTYFQNEAQLEKSRLLSDRFSAERPKGSFSTLEIQRTEQGDSAMYLCASSLVGGGRNEQYFGPGTRLTVT.

J is TRBJ2-7 and V is TRBV7-8; 10 bases fit TRBD2. Germline CDR1 and CDR2: SGHVS and FQNEAQ. CDR3 length: 16 amino acids. V lost 5 bases to trimming and J lost 0 bases; unmatched junction nucleotides: 7. CDR3 in amino acids: CASSISIAGGSYEQYF. The DNA for the CDR3 is TGTGCCAGCAGCATAAGTATAGCGGGGGGCTCCTACGAGCAGTACTTC.

The rearrangement uses TRBV18 and TRBJ1-1; the D gene is possibly TRBD1 (6 bases). The CDR3 consists of 14 residues. Trimming stripped 3 bases from V and 2 bases from J, with 10 bases between. The germline V gene encodes CDR1 KGHSH and CDR2 LQKENI. The CDR3 DNA is TGTGCCAGCTCACCGGACAGAAGAAACACTGAAGCTTTCTTT. This encodes CASSPDRRNTEAFF.

This clone was seen only once. V usage is TRBV18 and J usage is TRBJ2-2; D is possibly TRBD1 (6 bases). Germline CDR1 reads KGHSH; CDR2 reads LQKENI. The CDR3 totals 16 residues. Trimming took off 4 bases at V and 0 bases at J, with 12 bases between the two ends. CDR3 region: CASSLAEGANTGELFF. CDR3 DNA: TGTGCCAGCTCACTAGCAGAGGGGGCGAACACCGGGGAGCTGTTTTTT. The complete variable domain, with remaining parts taken from reference TRBV18 and TRBJ2-2, reads NAGVMQNPRHLVRRRGQEARLRCSPMKGHSHVYWYRQLPEEGLKFMVYLQKENIIDESGMPKERFSAEFPKEGPSILRIQQVVRGDSAAYFCASSLAEGANTGELFFGEGSRLTVL.

The chain joins TRBV6-5 to TRBJ1-4, with a possible D match to TRBD1 (6 bases). With 5 bases removed from V and 6 bases from J, the gap between germline ends came to 16 bases. This CDR3 is built from 15 residues. Per the germline V gene, CDR1 is MNHEY and CDR2 is SVGAGI. CDR3 amino acids: CASSLASGAYEKLFF. The CDR3 DNA is TGTGCCAGCAGTCTTGCCTCAGGGGCTTATGAAAAACTGTTTTTT.

The chain recombines TRBV18 with TRBJ1-1; D remains ambiguous. The germline CDR1 and CDR2 sequences are KGHSH and LQKENI. V was clipped by 0 bases and J by 4 bases, with 15 bases between them. CDR3 size: 16 residues. CDR3 DNA sequence: TGTGCCAGCTCACCACCAGCATGGCGGGTTAGCACTGAAGCTTTCTTT. Translated, it gives CASSPPAWRVSTEAFF.

The CDR3 nucleotides read TGCGCCAGCAGCCAAGGGAGCAGGGGGTTCTACGAGCAGTACTTC. It yields the protein CASSQGSRGFYEQYF. V is TRBV4-1 and J is TRBJ2-7; 7 bases align to TRBD1. After removal of 1 base from V and 3 bases from J, the junction contained 6 bases not matched to a gene. In germline, CDR1 is MGHRA, CDR2 YSYEKL. The CDR3 spans 15 residues.

V and J are TRBV6-5 and TRBJ2-7, with TRBD2 matching 12 bases. Trimming cost V 6 bases and J 2 bases; bases outside gene matches: 5. Germline values: CDR1 MNHEY, CDR2 SVGAGI. The CDR3 sequence is 15 residues long. The chain's CDR3 is CASRSPSGGAYEQYF. In DNA, the CDR3 is TGTGCCAGCAGATCCCCTAGCGGGGGGGCCTACGAGCAGTACTTC.

The chain joins TRBV4-3 to TRBJ1-6; the match to TRBD1 covers 7 bases. The CDR3 length is 15 residues. CDR1 and CDR2 (germline): LGHNA, YSLEER. Trimming cost V 4 bases and J 5 bases; bases outside gene matches: 5. In DNA, the CDR3 is TGCGCCAGCAGCCCCAGGCAGGGGGATAATTCACCCCTCCACTTT. As protein: CASSPRQGDNSPLHF.

This chain links TRBV4-1 with TRBJ2-1, with a possible D match to TRBD1 (6 bases). Germline CDR1 reads MGHRA; CDR2 reads YSYEKL. Trimming pared 4 bases from V and 4 bases from J, leaving 11 bases between. The CDR3 spans 14 residues. The CDR3 sequence: CASSPSRGYNEQFF. As DNA, the CDR3 is TGCGCCAGCAGCCCATCTAGGGGGTACAATGAGCAGTTCTTC.

The chain couples TRBV3-1 (or the pseudogene TRBV3-2) to TRBJ1-5; 8 bases line up with TRBD1. This CDR3 comprises 14 residues. V shed 4 bases, J shed 7 bases, and the junction held 6 bases outside the gene matches. Germline V gene data show CDR1 as LGHDT and CDR2 as YNNKEL (reference sequence). DNA of the CDR3: TGTGCCAGCAGCCTTCGACAGGGGAGCCAGCCCCAGCATTTT. Residues: CASSLRQGSQPQHF.

The rearrangement joins TRBV19 to TRBJ1-3; D unresolved. Germline lookup yields CDR1 LNHDA and CDR2 SQIVND (reference sequence). The CDR3 has 14 residues. V dropped 3 bases and J dropped 3 bases, with 9 bases sitting between them. This chain's CDR3 is CASSIEAFGNTIYF. The CDR3 region has the DNA TGTGCCAGTAGTATTGAGGCATTTGGAAACACCATATATTTT.

This clone appeared a single time. The gene calls are TRBV12-3 or TRBV12-4 and TRBJ1-4, with D tentatively TRBD1 (5 bases). V was trimmed by 8 bases and J by 4 bases, leaving 11 bases between them. The CDR3 loop spans 13 amino acids. As DNA, the CDR3 is TGTGCCAGCGTGGAGGGGCTTAATGAAAAACTGTTTTTT. It specifies CASVEGLNEKLFF.

This clone has a single count. V is TRBV9 and J is TRBJ2-1; 7 nucleotides align to TRBD2. Looked up from germline, CDR1 is SGDLS and CDR2 is YYNGEE. V was clipped by 3 bases and J by 3 bases; unmatched bases: 3. The length of the CDR3 is 14 residues. This chain's CDR3 is CASSALAIYNEQFF. CDR3 in DNA: TGTGCCAGCAGCGCACTAGCGATCTACAATGAGCAGTTCTTC.

The chain uses TRBV2 and TRBJ2-5; TRBD1 aligns across 10 bases. CDR1 SNHLY and CDR2 FYNNEI come from the germline V gene. J gave up 4 bases and V 6 bases, and 8 bases lay outside the gene matches. This CDR3 has 15 amino acids. CDR3: CASSGDRGLGETQYF. As DNA, the CDR3 is TGTGCCAGCAGCGGCGACAGGGGGCTGGGAGAGACCCAGTACTTC.